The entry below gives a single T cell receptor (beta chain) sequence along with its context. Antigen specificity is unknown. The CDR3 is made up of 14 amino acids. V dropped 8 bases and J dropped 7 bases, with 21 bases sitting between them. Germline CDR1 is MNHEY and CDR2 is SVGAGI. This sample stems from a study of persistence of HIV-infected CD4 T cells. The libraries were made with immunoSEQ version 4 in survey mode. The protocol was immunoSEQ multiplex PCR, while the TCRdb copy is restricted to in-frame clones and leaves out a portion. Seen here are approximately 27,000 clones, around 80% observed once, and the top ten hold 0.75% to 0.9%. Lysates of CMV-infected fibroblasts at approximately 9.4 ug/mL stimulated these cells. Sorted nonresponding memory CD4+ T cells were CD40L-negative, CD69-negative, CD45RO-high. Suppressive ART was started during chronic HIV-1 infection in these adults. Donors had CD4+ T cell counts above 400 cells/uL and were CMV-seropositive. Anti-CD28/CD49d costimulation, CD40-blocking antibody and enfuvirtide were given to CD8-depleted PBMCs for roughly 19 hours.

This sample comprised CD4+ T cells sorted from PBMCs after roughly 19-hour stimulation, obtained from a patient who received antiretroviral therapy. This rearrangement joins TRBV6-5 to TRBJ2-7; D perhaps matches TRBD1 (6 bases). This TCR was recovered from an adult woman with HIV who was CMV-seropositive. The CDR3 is CASDRSQVRGEQYF. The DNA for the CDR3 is TGTGCCAGCGACAGGTCCCAAGTTCGAGGAGAGCAGTACTTC.